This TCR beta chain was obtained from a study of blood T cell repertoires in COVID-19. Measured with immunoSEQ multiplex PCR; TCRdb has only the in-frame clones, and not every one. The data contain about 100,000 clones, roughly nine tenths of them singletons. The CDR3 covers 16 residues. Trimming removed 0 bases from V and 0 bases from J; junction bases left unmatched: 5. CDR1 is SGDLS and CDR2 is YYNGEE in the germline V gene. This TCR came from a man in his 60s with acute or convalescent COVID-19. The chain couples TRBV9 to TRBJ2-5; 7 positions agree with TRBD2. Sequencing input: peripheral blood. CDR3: CASSVGEAGYQETQYF. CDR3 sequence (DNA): TGTGCCAGCAGCGTAGGTGAAGCGGGGTACCAAGAGACCCAGTACTTC. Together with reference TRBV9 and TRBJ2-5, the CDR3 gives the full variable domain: DSGVTQTPKHLITATGQRVTLRCSPRSGDLSVYWYQQSLDQGLQFLIQYYNGEERAKGNILERFSAQQFPDLHSELNLSSLELGDSALYFCASSVGEAGYQETQYFGPGTRLLVL.